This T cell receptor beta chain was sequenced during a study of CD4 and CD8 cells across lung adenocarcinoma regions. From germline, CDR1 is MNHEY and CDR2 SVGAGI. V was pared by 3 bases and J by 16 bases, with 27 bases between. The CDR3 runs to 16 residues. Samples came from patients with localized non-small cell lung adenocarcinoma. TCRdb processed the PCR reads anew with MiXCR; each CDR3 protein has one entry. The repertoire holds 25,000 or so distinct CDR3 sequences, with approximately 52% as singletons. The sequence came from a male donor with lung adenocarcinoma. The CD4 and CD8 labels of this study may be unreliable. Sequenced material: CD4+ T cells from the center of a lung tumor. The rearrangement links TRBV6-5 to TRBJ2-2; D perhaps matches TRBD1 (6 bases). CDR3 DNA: TGTGCCAGCAGTTATCAGCTGGCTGGATGCACAGGGACGCAGTTTTTT. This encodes CASSYQLAGCTGTQFF.